The 27 T cell receptor beta chains below come from one sample, sequenced in a study of Ad26.COV2.S vaccination and SARS-CoV-2 variants. Method: immunoSEQ multiplex PCR; TCRdb's copy keeps in-frame clones and lacks some. The table shows about 480,000 clones, with roughly nine tenths occurring only once. Described treatment: around 19 received Ad26.COV2.S at low or high dose, single or two shots; a few received placebo; per-sample allocation not given. Vaccine and placebo recipients were sampled on day 63 after the first injection. The material sequenced was peripheral blood, taken in a trial of Ad26.COV2.S vaccine versus placebo. These receptors were collected from a person aged 18 to 59 who received the Ad26.COV2.S COVID-19 vaccine or a placebo.

The chain couples TRBV14 to TRBJ1-6, with D possibly being TRBD1 (6 bases). CDR3 size: 15 residues. From germline, CDR1 is SGHDN and CDR2 FVKESK. V lost 0 bases to trimming and J lost 10 bases, with 13 bases between them. This CDR3 is CASSQETGFWSPLHF. CDR3 DNA: TGTGCCAGCAGCCAAGAAACAGGGTTTTGGTCACCCCTCCACTTT.

The chain is built from TRBV7-2 and TRBJ2-3, with 8 nucleotides matching TRBD2. The CDR3 consists of 17 residues. V lost 1 base and J lost 0; bases outside the gene matches: 6. The V gene's germline CDR1 is SGHTA and CDR2 FQGNSA. The CDR3 region has the DNA TGTGCCAGCAGCTTAGATCTAACTAGCGGTAGCACAGATACGCAGTATTTT. As protein: CASSLDLTSGSTDTQYF.

The J gene is TRBJ2-7, the V gene TRBV4-1; TRBD2 matches at 11 bases. V shed 2 bases, J shed 7 bases, and the junction held 10 bases outside the gene matches. CDR3 length: 16 amino acids. In germline, CDR1 is MGHRA, CDR2 YSYEKL. CDR3 coding DNA: TGCGCCAGCAGCCAATCCATAGCGGGAGGGCCGGGAGAGCAGTACTTC. Amino acid sequence: CASSQSIAGGPGEQYF.

The DNA of the CDR3 is TGCGCCAGCAGCTTACCGGGACAGTATTTTGACAATGAGCAGTTCTTC. It translates to CASSLPGQYFDNEQFF. The rearrangement joins TRBV5-1 to TRBJ2-1; 7 positions agree with TRBD1. Germline V gives CDR1 SGHRS, CDR2 YFSETQ. V gave up 2 bases and J gave up 5 bases; unmatched junction bases: 10. CDR3 length: 16 amino acids.

The table lists this clone with a few counts. The J gene is TRBJ2-1, the V gene TRBV10-2; TRBD2 aligns across 7 bases. CDR3 size: 13 residues. V lost 8 bases to trimming and J lost 6 bases; unmatched junction nucleotides: 7. The V gene's germline CDR1 is WSHSY and CDR2 SAAADI. CDR3 nucleotide sequence: TGCGCCAGCGGGGCCAGCGGGATCAATGAGCAGTTCTTC. Translated, it gives CASGASGINEQFF.

The genes are TRBV5-4 and TRBJ2-7; D gene uncertain. Trimming shortened V by 0 bases and J by 2 bases, and 12 bases separated the two germline ends. This CDR3 is built from 15 residues. Germline CDR1 reads SGHNT; CDR2 reads YYREEE (reference sequence). CDR3 loop: CASSLEGVRTYEQYF. CDR3 in DNA: TGTGCCAGCAGCTTGGAGGGCGTGAGGACCTACGAGCAGTACTTC.

CDR3 nucleotides: TGTGCCATCAGTGAGCAGTTCCCCGAGCAGGAGCGGGCCCCAGATACGCAGTATTTT. Translating gives CAISEQFPEQERAPDTQYF. The chain uses TRBV10-3 and TRBJ2-3, with D tentatively TRBD2 (6 bases). The germline V and J ends were trimmed by 2 bases and 4 bases, with 25 bases remaining between them. The CDR3 has 19 residues. From germline, CDR1 is ENHRY and CDR2 SYGVKD.

This clone has just a few counts. The V gene is TRBV5-4, the J gene TRBJ2-7; TRBD1 matches at 9 bases. Germline CDR1 reads SGHNT; CDR2 reads YYREEE (reference sequence). V was clipped by 4 bases and J by 6 bases; unmatched bases: 8. The CDR3 is made up of 14 amino acids. CDR3 sequence: CASSAGTGSSEQYF. The CDR3 nucleotides are TGTGCCAGCAGCGCCGGGACAGGGAGCTCCGAGCAGTACTTC.

The chain couples TRBV11-2 to TRBJ1-1; TRBD1 is a possible D gene (6 bases). CDR1 is SGHAT and CDR2 is FQNNGV in the germline V gene. This CDR3 is built from 16 residues. V lost 4 bases, J lost 3 bases, and 18 bases lay in between. The CDR3 sequence is CASSSTLWTAYTEAFF. The CDR3 coding sequence is TGTGCCAGCAGCTCCACTCTGTGGACAGCCTACACTGAAGCTTTCTTT.

The chain combines TRBV14 with TRBJ2-2; possibly TRBD1 for D (5 bases). V gave up 2 bases and J gave up 1 base, with 8 bases separating them. The CDR3 runs 15 residues. Per the germline V gene, CDR1 is SGHDN and CDR2 is FVKESK. CDR3 nucleotides: TGTGCCAGCAGCCAATGGACAAAGAACACCGGGGAGCTGTTTTTT. This codes for CASSQWTKNTGELFF.

V usage is TRBV7-6 and J usage is TRBJ2-7; D possibly uses TRBD1 or TRBD2 (5 bases each). The germline V gene has CDR1 SGHVS and CDR2 FNYEAQ. CDR3 length: 13 residues. With 8 bases removed from V and 3 bases from J, the gap between germline ends came to 14 bases. CDR3 DNA sequence: TGTGCCAGCGCTCGAGGGGAAGACTACGAGCAGTACTTC. Residues: CASARGEDYEQYF. The full variable domain, with the rest looked up from reference TRBV7-6 and TRBJ2-7, is GAGVSQSPRYKVTKRGQDVALRCDPISGHVSLYWYRQALGQGPEFLTYFNYEAQQDKSGLPNDRFSAERPEGSISTLTIQRTEQRDSAMYRCASARGEDYEQYFGPGTRLTVT.

This chain connects TRBV6-2 or TRBV6-3 to TRBJ2-3; 7 bases align to TRBD2. V shed 2 bases, J shed 3 bases, and the junction held 5 bases outside the gene matches. This CDR3 is 15 amino acids long. Germline CDR1 MNHEY, CDR2 SVGEGT. The CDR3 spells CASSYAGVSTDTQYF. CDR3 nucleotides: TGTGCCAGCAGTTACGCGGGAGTGTCGACAGATACGCAGTATTTT.

The rearrangement links TRBV7-2 to TRBJ2-6, with 7 positions matching TRBD1. Germline V gives CDR1 SGHTA, CDR2 FQGNSA. Germline trimming cut 1 base from V and 6 bases from J; bases unmatched to any gene: 12. This CDR3 region has 18 residues. The CDR3 reads CASSLVGTAARKANVLTF. CDR3 sequence (DNA): TGTGCCAGCAGCTTAGTTGGGACAGCCGCTCGGAAGGCCAACGTCCTGACTTTC.

V usage is TRBV30 and J usage is TRBJ1-2; D not resolved. V was cut by 0 bases and J by 3 bases, with 8 bases left in between. This CDR3 region has 13 residues. Germline CDR1 GTSNPN, CDR2 SVGIG (reference sequence). In DNA form, the CDR3 reads TGTGCCTGGAGTGTCTCGGCCCACTATGGCTACACCTTC. Encoded protein: CAWSVSAHYGYTF.

V and J are TRBV6-2 or TRBV6-3 and TRBJ2-1; D unresolved. The germline CDR1 and CDR2 sequences are MNHEY and SVGEGT. Trimming pared 6 bases from V and 2 bases from J, leaving 5 bases between. The CDR3 runs 12 residues. The CDR3 spells CASSTPYNEQFF. The CDR3 region has the DNA TGTGCCAGCAGCACCCCCTACAATGAGCAGTTCTTC.

The table lists this clone with a few counts. This chain uses TRBV6-2 or TRBV6-3 with TRBJ1-5; 7 bases line up with TRBD1. Germline V gene lookup returns CDR1 MNHEY and CDR2 SVGEGT. V shed 4 bases and J 2 bases; nucleotides not matched to a gene: 17. This CDR3 contains 19 residues. This CDR3 is CASSFASTGVRVGNQPQHF. For the CDR3, the DNA is TGTGCCAGCAGTTTCGCCAGTACAGGGGTAAGGGTAGGCAATCAGCCCCAGCATTTT.

The chain uses TRBV29-1 and TRBJ2-3; 9 positions agree with TRBD1. CDR1 is SQVTM, CDR2 ANQGSEA, per germline. The CDR3 is 15 residues long. After removal of 4 bases from V and 5 bases from J, the junction contained 10 bases not matched to a gene. This CDR3 is CSVGGQGLPEDTQYF. Here the CDR3 DNA reads TGCAGCGTTGGGGGACAGGGCCTACCCGAAGATACGCAGTATTTT.

This CDR3 reads CAWRPDTNTEAFF. For the CDR3, the DNA is TGTGCCTGGAGACCCGACACGAACACTGAAGCTTTCTTT. This rearrangement joins TRBV30 to TRBJ1-1; unclear D gene. Germline V CDR1 and CDR2: GTSNPN, SVGIG (reference sequence). V was clipped by 3 bases and J by 1 base, with 9 bases between them. The CDR3 covers 13 residues.

The J gene is TRBJ2-3, the V gene TRBV7-8, with D unresolved. The CDR3 runs to 13 residues. V was cut by 6 bases and J by 5 bases, with 12 bases left in between. Germline values: CDR1 SGHVS, CDR2 FQNEAQ. CDR3 sequence (DNA): TGTGCCAGCAGACGAGAACCCATAGATACGCAGTATTTT. Translating gives CASRREPIDTQYF. The full variable domain, with the rest looked up from reference TRBV7-8 and TRBJ2-3, is GAGVSQSPRYKVAKRGQDVALRCDPISGHVSLFWYQQALGQGPEFLTYFQNEAQLDKSGLPSDRFFAERPEGSVSTLKIQRTQQEDSAVYLCASRREPIDTQYFGPGTRLTVL.

Details on this clone: Other DNA sequences in the same sample also yield this CDR3. This chain joins TRBV28 and TRBJ1-2; 7 positions match TRBD1. Trimming at V came to 2 bases and at J to 2 bases, leaving 2 bases not matched to a gene. Germline-derived CDR1 and CDR2 are MDHEN and SYDVKM. The CDR3 extends over 14 amino acids. The CDR3 sequence: CASSLGGGNYGYTF. CDR3 in DNA: TGTGCCAGCAGTTTAGGAGGGGGCAACTATGGCTACACCTTC.

The chain combines TRBV10-1 with TRBJ2-7; 9 nucleotides match TRBD2. Trimming cost V 7 bases and J 5 bases; bases outside gene matches: 9. Germline lookup yields CDR1 WNHNN and CDR2 SYGVQD (reference sequence). CDR3 size: 14 residues. CDR3 sequence: CASIETGLADEQYF. CDR3 coding DNA: TGCGCCAGCATAGAAACGGGACTAGCTGACGAGCAGTACTTC.

The chain couples TRBV6-2 or TRBV6-3 to TRBJ1-4; no clear D gene. V dropped 6 bases and J dropped 11 bases, with 13 bases sitting between them. CDR3 length: 12 amino acids. CDR1 and CDR2 (germline): MNHEY, SVGEGT. CDR3: CASSTVQAKLFF. For the CDR3, the DNA is TGTGCCAGCAGCACCGTCCAGGCCAAACTGTTTTTT.

The rearrangement joins TRBV6-4 to TRBJ2-1; the match to TRBD1 covers 7 bases. The CDR3 loop spans 15 amino acids. The V gene's germline CDR1 is MRHNA and CDR2 SNTAGT. V trimming: 5 bases; J trimming: 5 bases; junction bases outside the gene matches: 9. In DNA, the CDR3 is TGTGCCAGCAGTTTTGGGACAGCGAATAACAATGAGCAGTTCTTC. It codes for CASSFGTANNNEQFF.

This clone occurred a few times. The chain joins TRBV2 to TRBJ1-2; 8 bases are a match to TRBD1. The CDR3 loop spans 14 amino acids. With V trimmed by 6 bases and J by 5 bases, 8 bases remained unmatched. Germline V gene sequence: CDR1 SNHLY, CDR2 FYNNEI. The CDR3 reads CASSLGTGTYGYTF. Here the CDR3 DNA reads TGTGCCAGCAGCCTCGGGACAGGAACATATGGCTACACCTTC.

The chain has TRBV7-9 and TRBJ2-2; D ambiguous. With 1 base removed from V and 4 bases from J, the gap between germline ends came to 7 bases. The CDR3 has 14 amino acids. Germline values: CDR1 SEHNR, CDR2 FQNEAQ (reference sequence). For the CDR3, the DNA is TGTGCCAGCAGCTTAGGGGGTTTCACCGGGGAGCTGTTTTTT. Encoded protein: CASSLGGFTGELFF.

A single count supports this clone. This sequence joins TRBV7-2 and TRBJ1-4; TRBD1 matches at 9 bases. The V gene's germline CDR1 is SGHTA and CDR2 FQGNSA. Trimming cost V 5 bases and J 7 bases; bases outside gene matches: 5. The CDR3 has 14 amino acids. CDR3 protein: CASSRDRAGEKLFF. CDR3 DNA: TGTGCCAGCAGCCGGGACAGGGCGGGTGAAAAACTGTTTTTT.

This chain joins TRBV29-1 and TRBJ2-7; no reliable D call. V lost 7 bases to trimming and J lost 2 bases, with 9 bases between them. This CDR3 has 11 amino acids. Germline values: CDR1 SQVTM, CDR2 ANQGSEA. The CDR3 loop reads CSGAGPYEQYF. For the CDR3, the DNA is TGCAGCGGAGCAGGTCCCTACGAGCAGTACTTC.